The T cell receptor beta chain described here comes from a study of cytomegalovirus exposure and HLA in healthy donors. Trimming took 10 bases from V and 0 from J; bases not matched to a gene: 4. CDR1 MNHEY and CDR2 SVGAGI come from the germline V gene. The CDR3 consists of 13 residues. It was with 60 Vbeta and 13 Jbeta primers that the PCR ran. Per the original data handling: Later, roughly 77 million unique TCR beta chains were counted in an analysis, and around 11 million of them were shared. Profiling relied on immunoSEQ multiplex PCR, and the TCRdb table lists in-frame clones only, not all of them. The D gene and trimming were derived from the DNA, and the V and J assignments and clone size from that table. Across 200,000 to 250,000 clones, the top ten clones capture approximately 1% of the sample.

This sequence was found in a woman under 40 in good health and CMV-seropositive. Source material: PBMCs. The V call is TRBV6-5, the J call TRBJ2-3; the match to TRBD2 covers 7 bases. The CDR3 nucleotides are TGTGCCACCCTCGGGGGGAGCACAGATACGCAGTATTTT. It translates to CATLGGSTDTQYF.